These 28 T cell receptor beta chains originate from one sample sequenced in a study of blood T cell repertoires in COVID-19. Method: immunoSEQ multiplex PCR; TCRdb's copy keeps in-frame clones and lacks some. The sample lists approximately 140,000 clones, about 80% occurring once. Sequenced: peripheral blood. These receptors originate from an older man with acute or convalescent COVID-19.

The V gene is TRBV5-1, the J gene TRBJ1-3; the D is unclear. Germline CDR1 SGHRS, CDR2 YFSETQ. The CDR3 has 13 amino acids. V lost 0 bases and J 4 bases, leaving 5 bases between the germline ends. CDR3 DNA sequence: TGCGCCAGCAGCTTGGCCCCGGGAAACACCATATATTTT. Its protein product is CASSLAPGNTIYF. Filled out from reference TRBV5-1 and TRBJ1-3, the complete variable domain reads KAGVTQTPRYLIKTRGQQVTLSCSPISGHRSVSWYQQTPGQGLQFLFEYFSETQRNKGNFPGRFSGRQFSNSRSEMNVSTLELGDSALYLCASSLAPGNTIYFGEGSWLTVV.

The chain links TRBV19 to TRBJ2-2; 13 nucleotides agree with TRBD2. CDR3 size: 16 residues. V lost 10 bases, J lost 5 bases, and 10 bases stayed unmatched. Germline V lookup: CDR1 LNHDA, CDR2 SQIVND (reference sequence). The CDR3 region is CATQAGLAGATGELFF. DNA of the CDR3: TGTGCCACCCAAGCCGGACTAGCGGGAGCGACCGGGGAGCTGTTTTTT.

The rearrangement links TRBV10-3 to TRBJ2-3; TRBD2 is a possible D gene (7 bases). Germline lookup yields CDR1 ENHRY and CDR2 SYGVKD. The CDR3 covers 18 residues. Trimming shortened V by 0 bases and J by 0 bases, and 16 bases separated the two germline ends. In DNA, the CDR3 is TGTGCCATCAGTGAGTCGAGAAGGGGGGGCCCTAGCACAGATACGCAGTATTTT. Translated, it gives CAISESRRGGPSTDTQYF.

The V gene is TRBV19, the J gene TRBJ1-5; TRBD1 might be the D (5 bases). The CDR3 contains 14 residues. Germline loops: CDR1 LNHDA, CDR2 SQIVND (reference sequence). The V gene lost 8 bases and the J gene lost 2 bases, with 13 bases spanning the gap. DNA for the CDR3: TGTGCCAGTGCCGCTGGAGGGGGCAATCAGCCCCAGCATTTT. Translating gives CASAAGGGNQPQHF.

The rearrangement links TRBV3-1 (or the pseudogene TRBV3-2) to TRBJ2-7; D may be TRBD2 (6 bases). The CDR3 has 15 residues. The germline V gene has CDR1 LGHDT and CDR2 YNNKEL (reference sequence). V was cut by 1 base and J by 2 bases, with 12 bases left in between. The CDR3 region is CASSQGNSGAYEQYF. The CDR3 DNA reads TGTGCCAGCAGCCAAGGGAATAGCGGAGCCTACGAGCAGTACTTC.

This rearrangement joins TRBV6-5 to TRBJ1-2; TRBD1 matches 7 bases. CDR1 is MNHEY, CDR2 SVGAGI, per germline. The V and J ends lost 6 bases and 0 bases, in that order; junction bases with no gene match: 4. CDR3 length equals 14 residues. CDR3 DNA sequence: TGTGCCAGCAGATCGGGACAGTCTAACTATGGCTACACCTTC. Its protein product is CASRSGQSNYGYTF.

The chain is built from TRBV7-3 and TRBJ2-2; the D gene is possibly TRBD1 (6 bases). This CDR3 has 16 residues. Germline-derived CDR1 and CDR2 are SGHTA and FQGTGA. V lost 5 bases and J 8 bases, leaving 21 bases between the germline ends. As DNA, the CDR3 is TGTGCCAGCAGCCCACAGGGCGCTGCGGCCGGTGGGGAGCTGTTTTTT. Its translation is CASSPQGAAAGGELFF.

CDR3 in DNA: TGCGCCAGCAGCCCCAGGGTCGGTTTGAACACTGAAGCTTTCTTT. This codes for CASSPRVGLNTEAFF. The chain joins TRBV5-1 to TRBJ1-1, with D maybe TRBD1 (5 bases). The germline V gene encodes CDR1 SGHRS and CDR2 YFSETQ. V lost 4 bases to trimming and J lost 0 bases, with 13 bases between them. The CDR3 covers 15 residues.

The CDR3 coding sequence is TGTGCCACCGGGACAGGGAACACCGGGGAGCTGTTTTTT. This translates into CATGTGNTGELFF. This rearrangement joins TRBV6-1 to TRBJ2-2, with 8 bases that match TRBD1. Germline V gene lookup returns CDR1 MNHNS and CDR2 SASEGT. The junction had 2 bases not matched to a gene; V was cut back by 10 bases and J by 1 base. The CDR3 covers 13 residues.

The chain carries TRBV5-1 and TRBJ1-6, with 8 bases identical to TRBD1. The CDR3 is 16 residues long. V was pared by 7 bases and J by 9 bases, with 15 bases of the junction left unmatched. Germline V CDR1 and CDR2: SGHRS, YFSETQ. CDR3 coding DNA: TGCGCCAGCTCGGCTGGCCGGGACACAGGGGGTTCACCCCTCCACTTT. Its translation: CASSAGRDTGGSPLHF.

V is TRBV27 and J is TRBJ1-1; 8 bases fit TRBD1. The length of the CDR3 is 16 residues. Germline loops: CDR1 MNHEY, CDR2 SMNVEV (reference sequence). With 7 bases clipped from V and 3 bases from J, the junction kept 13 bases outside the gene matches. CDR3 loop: CASKRAGQGAHTEAFF. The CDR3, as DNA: TGTGCCAGCAAGAGGGCGGGTCAGGGGGCGCACACTGAAGCTTTCTTT.

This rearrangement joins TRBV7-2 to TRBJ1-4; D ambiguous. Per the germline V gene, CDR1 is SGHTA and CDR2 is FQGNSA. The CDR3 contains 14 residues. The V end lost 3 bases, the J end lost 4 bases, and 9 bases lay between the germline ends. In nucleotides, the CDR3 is TGTGCCAGCAGCTTTAGTTCCAATAATGAAAAACTGTTTTTT. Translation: CASSFSSNNEKLFF.

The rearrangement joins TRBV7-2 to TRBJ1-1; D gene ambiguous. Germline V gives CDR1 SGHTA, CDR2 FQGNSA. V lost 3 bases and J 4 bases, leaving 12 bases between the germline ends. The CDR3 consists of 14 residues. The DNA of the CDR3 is TGTGCCAGCAGCTTTGGGCAGTCCTCCACTGAAGCTTTCTTT. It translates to CASSFGQSSTEAFF.

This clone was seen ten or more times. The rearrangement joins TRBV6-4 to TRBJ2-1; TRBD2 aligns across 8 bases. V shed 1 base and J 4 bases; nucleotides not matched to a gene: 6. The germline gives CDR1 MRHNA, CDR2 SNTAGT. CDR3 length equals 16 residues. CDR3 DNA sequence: TGTGCCAGCAGTGACTGGGGGACTAGAGGATACAATGAGCAGTTCTTC. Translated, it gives CASSDWGTRGYNEQFF.

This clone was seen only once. DNA of the CDR3: TGTGCCAGCTCGGAGGACAGAGCCTACGAGCAGTACTTC. Translating gives CASSEDRAYEQYF. The gene calls are TRBV2 and TRBJ2-7, with D possibly matching TRBD1 (6 bases). Germline V lookup: CDR1 SNHLY, CDR2 FYNNEI. The CDR3 covers 13 residues. With 8 bases removed from V and 2 bases from J, the gap between germline ends came to 13 bases.

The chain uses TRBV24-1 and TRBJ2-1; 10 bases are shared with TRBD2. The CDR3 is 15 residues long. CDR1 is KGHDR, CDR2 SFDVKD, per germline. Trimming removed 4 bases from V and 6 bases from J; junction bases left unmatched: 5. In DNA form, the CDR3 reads TGTGCCACCAGTGACCCAACTAGCGGGGCCAATGAGCAGTTCTTC. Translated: CATSDPTSGANEQFF.

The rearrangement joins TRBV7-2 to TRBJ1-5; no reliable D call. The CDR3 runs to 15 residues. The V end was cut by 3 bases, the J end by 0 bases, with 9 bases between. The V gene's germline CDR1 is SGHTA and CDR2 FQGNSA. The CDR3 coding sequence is TGTGCCAGCAGCTTGGCCCCTTATAGCAATCAGCCCCAGCATTTT. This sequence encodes CASSLAPYSNQPQHF.

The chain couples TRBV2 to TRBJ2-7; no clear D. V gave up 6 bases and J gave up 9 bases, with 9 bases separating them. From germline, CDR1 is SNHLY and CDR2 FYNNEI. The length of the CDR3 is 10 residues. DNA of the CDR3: TGTGCCAGCAGCGAGCCCCCGCAGTACTTC. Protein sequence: CASSEPPQYF.

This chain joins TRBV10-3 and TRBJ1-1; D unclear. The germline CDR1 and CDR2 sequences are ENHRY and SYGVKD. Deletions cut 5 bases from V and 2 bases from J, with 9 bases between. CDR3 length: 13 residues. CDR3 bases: TGTGCCATCAGTAGGCAGGCTAACACTGAAGCTTTCTTT. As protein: CAISRQANTEAFF.

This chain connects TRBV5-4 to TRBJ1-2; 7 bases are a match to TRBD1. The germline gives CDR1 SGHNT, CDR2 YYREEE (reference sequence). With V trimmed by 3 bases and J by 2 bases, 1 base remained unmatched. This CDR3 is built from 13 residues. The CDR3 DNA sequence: TGTGCCAGCAGCTGGGACAGAAACTATGGCTACACCTTC. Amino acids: CASSWDRNYGYTF.

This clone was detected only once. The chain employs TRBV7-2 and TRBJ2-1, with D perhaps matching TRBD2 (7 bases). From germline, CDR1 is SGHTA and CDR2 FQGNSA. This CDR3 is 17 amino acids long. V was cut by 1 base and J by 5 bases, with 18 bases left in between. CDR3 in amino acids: CASSLDARGGQNNEQFF. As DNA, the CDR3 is TGTGCCAGCAGCTTAGACGCAAGGGGGGGGCAGAACAATGAGCAGTTCTTC.

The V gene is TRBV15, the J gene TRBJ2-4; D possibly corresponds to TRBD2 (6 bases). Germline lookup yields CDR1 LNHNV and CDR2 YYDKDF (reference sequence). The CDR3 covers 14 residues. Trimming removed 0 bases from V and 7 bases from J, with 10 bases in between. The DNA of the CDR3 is TGTGCCACCAGCAGAGACAGGGAGGCGAACATTCAGTACTTC. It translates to CATSRDREANIQYF.

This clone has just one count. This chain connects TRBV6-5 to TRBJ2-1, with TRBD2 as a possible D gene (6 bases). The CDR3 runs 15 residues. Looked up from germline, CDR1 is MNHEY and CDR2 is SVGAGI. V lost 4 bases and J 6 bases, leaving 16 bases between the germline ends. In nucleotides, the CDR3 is TGTGCCAGCAGTTCGGATTGGAGGGCCCGCAATGAGCAGTTCTTC. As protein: CASSSDWRARNEQFF.

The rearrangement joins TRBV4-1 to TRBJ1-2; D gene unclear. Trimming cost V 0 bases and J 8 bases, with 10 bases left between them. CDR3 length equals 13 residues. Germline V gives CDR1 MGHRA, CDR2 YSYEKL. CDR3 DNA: TGCGCCAGCAGCCAAGATGGAGATCGGGGCTACACCTTC. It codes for CASSQDGDRGYTF.

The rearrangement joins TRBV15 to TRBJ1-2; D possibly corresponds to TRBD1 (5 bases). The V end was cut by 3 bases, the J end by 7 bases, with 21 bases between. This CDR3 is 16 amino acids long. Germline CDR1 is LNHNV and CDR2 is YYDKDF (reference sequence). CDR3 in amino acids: CATSRPPRGSGGGYTF. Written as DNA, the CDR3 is TGTGCCACCAGCAGGCCCCCGAGGGGATCGGGAGGTGGCTACACCTTC.

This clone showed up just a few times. The CDR3 region has the DNA TGTGCCAGCAGCTTGGAAGCAGGGATGGGTTCACCCCTCCACTTT. It specifies CASSLEAGMGSPLHF. V is TRBV5-4 and J is TRBJ1-6, with D possibly TRBD1 on 5 matching bases. The V end was cut by 0 bases, the J end by 9 bases, with 13 bases between. Germline CDR1 reads SGHNT; CDR2 reads YYREEE (reference sequence). This CDR3 contains 15 residues.

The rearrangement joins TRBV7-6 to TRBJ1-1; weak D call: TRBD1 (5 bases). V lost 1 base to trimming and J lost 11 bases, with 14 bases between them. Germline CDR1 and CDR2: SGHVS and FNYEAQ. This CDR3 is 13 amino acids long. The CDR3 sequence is CASSLEAGRDAFF. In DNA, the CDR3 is TGTGCCAGCAGCTTAGAGGCAGGGCGTGATGCTTTCTTT.

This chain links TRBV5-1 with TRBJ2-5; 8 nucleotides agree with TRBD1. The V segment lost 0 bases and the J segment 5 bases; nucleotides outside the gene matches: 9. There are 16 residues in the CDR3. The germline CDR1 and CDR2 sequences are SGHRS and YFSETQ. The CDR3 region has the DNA TGCGCCAGCAGCTTGGGGACAGGGAACGCAGCGGAGACCCAGTACTTC. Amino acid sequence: CASSLGTGNAAETQYF.